The entry below describes one T cell receptor (beta chain). Antigen: not known. The CDR3 has 14 amino acids. Trimming took 11 bases from V and 1 from J; bases not matched to a gene: 11. This specimen comes from a study of post-analysis software for immune sequencing data. Every TCR beta cDNA library bore unique molecular identifiers. TCRdb analysed the PCR reads with MiXCR anew, one entry per CDR3 protein. The table records about 820,000 distinct CDR3 sequences, approximately 53% of them present only once. Study results and caveats: Controls showed lower frequencies than patients for roughly five TRBV segments, and TRBV5-6, TRBV5-1 and TRBV20-1 were among these. Patients with multiple sclerosis recorded significantly lower normalized Chao1 diversity than controls, the study found.

Sequencing was carried out using blood. This TCR was recovered from a girl between 10 and 17 years old with multiple sclerosis. The chain uses TRBV12-3 or TRBV12-4 and TRBJ2-7; 7 bases align to TRBD2. The chain's CDR3 is CASGGGALSYEQYF. CDR3 coding DNA: TGTGCCTCCGGGGGAGGGGCCCTTTCCTACGAGCAGTACTTC.